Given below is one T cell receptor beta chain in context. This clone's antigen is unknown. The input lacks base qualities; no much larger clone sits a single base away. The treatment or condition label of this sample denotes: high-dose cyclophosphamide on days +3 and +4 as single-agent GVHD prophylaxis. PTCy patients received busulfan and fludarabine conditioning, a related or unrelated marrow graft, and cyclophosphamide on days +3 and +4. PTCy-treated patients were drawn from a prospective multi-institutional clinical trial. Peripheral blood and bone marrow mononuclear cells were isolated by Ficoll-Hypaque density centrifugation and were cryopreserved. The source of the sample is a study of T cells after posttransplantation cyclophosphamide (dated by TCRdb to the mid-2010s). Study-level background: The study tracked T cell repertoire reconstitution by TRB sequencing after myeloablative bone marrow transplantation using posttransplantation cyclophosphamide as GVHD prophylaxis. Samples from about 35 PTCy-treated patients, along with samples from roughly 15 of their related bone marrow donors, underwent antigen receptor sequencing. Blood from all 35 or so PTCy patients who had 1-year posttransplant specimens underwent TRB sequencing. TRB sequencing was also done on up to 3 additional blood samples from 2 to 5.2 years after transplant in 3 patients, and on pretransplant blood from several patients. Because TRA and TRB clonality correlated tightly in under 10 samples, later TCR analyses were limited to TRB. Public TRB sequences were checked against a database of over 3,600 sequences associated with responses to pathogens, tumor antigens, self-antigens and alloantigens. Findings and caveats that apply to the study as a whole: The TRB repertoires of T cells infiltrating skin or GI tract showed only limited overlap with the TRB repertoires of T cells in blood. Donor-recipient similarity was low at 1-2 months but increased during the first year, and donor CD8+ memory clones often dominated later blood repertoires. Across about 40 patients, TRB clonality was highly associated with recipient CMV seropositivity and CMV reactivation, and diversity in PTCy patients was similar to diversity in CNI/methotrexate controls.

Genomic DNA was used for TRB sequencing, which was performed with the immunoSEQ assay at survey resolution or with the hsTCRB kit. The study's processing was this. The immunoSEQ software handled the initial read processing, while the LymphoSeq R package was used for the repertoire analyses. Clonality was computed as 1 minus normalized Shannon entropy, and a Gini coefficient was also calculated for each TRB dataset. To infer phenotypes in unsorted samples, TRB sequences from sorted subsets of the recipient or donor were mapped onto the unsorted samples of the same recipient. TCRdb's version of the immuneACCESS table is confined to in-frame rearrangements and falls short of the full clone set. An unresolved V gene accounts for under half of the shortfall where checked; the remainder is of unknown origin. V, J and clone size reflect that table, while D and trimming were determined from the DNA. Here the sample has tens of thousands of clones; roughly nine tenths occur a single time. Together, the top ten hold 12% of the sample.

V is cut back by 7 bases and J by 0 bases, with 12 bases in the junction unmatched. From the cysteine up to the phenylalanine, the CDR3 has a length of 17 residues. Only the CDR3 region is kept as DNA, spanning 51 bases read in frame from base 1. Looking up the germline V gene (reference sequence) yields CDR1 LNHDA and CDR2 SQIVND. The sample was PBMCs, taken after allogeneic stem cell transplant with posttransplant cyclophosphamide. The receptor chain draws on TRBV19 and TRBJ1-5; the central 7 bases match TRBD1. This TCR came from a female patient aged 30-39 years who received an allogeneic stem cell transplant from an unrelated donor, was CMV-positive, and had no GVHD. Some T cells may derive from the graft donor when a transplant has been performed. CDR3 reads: CASNQGGGLYSNQPQHF. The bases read TGTGCCAGTAACCAGGGGGGAGGCCTATATAGCAATCAGCCCCAGCATTTT.